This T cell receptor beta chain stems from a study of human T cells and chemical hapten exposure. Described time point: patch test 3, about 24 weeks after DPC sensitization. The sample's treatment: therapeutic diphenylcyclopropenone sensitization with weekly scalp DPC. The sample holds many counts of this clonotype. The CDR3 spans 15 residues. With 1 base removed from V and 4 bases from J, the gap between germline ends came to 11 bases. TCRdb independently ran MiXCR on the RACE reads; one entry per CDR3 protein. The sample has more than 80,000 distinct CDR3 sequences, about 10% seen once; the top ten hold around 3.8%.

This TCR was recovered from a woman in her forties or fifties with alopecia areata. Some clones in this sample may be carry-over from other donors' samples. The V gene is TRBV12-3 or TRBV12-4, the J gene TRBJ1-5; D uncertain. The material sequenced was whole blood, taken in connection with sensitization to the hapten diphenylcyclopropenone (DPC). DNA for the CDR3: TGTGCCAGCAGTTTAGTGATCGGCAGAAATCAGCCCCAGCATTTT. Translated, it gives CASSLVIGRNQPQHF.